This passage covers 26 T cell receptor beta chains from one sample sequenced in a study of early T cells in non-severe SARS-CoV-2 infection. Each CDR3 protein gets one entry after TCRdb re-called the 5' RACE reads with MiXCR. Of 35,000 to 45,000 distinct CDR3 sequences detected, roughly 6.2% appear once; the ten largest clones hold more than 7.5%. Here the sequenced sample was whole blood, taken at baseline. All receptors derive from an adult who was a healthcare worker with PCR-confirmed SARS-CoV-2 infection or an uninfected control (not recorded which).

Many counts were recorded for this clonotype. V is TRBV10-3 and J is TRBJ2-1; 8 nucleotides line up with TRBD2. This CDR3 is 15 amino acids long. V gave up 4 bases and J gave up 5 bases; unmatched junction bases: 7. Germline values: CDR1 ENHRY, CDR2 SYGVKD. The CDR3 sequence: CAISAPGTRDNEQFF. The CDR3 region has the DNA TGTGCCATCAGTGCCCCCGGGACTAGAGACAATGAGCAGTTCTTC.

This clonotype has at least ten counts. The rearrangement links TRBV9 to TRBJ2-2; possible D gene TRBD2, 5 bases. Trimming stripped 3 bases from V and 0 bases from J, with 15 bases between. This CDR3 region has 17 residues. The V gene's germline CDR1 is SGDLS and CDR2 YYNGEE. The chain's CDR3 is CASSDPGISANTGELFF. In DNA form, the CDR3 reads TGTGCCAGCAGCGATCCCGGGATATCGGCGAACACCGGGGAGCTGTTTTTT.

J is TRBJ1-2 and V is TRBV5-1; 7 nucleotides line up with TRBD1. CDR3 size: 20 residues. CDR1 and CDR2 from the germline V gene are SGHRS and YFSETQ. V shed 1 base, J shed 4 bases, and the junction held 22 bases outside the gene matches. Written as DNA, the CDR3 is TGCGCCAGCAGCTTGACCCCCTCTGGGCCGACAGGGAGGGGGGGCTATGGCTACACCTTC. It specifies CASSLTPSGPTGRGGYGYTF.

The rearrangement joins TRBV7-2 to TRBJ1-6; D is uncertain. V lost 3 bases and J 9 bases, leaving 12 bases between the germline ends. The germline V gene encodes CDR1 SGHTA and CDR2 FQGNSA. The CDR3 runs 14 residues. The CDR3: CASSFAQETSPLHF. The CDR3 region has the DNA TGTGCCAGCAGCTTTGCCCAGGAGACTTCACCCCTCCACTTT.

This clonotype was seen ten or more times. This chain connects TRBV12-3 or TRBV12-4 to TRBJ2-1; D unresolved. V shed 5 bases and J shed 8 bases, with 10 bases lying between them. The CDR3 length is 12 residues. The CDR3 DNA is TGTGCCAGCAGTACCAGTAGGCATGAGCAGTTCTTC. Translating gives CASSTSRHEQFF.

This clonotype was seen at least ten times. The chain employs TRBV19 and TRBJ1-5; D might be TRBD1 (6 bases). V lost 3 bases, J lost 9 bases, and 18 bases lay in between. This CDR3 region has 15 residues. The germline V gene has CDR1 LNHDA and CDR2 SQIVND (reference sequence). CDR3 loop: CASSIPARRGLPQHF. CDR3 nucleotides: TGTGCCAGTAGTATCCCAGCCAGAAGGGGGTTGCCCCAGCATTTT.

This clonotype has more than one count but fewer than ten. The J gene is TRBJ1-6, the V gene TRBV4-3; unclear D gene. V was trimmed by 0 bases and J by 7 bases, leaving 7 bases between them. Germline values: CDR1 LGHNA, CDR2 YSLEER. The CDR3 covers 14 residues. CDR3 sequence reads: CASSQDMGNSPLHF. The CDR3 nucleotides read TGCGCCAGCAGCCAAGATATGGGAAATTCACCCCTCCACTTT.

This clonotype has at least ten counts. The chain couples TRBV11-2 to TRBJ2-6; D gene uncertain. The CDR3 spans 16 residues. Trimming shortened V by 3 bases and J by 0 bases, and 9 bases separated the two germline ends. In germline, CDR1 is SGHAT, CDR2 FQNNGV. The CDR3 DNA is TGTGCCAGCAGCTTGGAGAGATTCTCTGGGGCCAACGTCCTGACTTTC. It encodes CASSLERFSGANVLTF.

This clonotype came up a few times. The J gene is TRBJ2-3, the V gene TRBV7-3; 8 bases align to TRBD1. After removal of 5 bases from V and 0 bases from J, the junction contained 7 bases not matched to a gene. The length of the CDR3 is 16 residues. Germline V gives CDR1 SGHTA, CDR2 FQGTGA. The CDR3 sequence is CASSLGTGSSTDTQYF. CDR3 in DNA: TGTGCCAGCAGCCTCGGGACAGGTTCGAGCACAGATACGCAGTATTTT.

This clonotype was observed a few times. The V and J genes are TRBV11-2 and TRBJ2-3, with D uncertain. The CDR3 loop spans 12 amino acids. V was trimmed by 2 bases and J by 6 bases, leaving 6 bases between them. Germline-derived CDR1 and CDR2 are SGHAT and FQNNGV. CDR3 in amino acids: CASSLYWDTQYF. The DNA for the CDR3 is TGTGCCAGCAGCTTATACTGGGATACGCAGTATTTT.

The CDR3 protein is CASSSGGTQYF. DNA for the CDR3: TGTGCCAGCAGTTCCGGGGGGACCCAGTACTTC. The chain links TRBV6-5 to TRBJ2-5; a weak D match, TRBD2 (6 bases). Germline values: CDR1 MNHEY, CDR2 SVGAGI. V was trimmed by 4 bases and J by 7 bases, leaving 7 bases between them. CDR3 length equals 11 residues.

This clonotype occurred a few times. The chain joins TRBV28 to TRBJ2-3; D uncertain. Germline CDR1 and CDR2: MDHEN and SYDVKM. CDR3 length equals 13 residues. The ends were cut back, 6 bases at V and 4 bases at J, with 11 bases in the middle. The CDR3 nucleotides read TGTGCCAGCAGCTCCCGAACCGCAGATACGCAGTATTTT. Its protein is CASSSRTADTQYF.

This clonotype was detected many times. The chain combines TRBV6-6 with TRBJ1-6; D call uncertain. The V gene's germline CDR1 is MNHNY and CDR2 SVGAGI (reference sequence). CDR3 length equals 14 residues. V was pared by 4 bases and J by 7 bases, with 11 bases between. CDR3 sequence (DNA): TGTGCCAGCAGTTCGGGCCCGGGGAATTCACCCCTCCACTTT. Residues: CASSSGPGNSPLHF.

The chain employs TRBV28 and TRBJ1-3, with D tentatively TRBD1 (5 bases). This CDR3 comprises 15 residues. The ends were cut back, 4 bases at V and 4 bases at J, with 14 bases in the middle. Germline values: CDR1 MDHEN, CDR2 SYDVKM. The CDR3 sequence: CASSSVGGIGNTIYF. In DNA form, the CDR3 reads TGTGCCAGCAGTTCCGTGGGGGGGATCGGAAACACCATATATTTT.

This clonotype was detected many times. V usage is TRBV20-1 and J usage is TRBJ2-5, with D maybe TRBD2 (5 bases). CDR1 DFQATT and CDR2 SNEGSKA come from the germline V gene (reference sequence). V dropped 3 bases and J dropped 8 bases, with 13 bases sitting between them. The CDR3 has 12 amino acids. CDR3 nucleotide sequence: TGCAGTGCTAGTCCGGGGAAGGAAACCCAGTACTTC. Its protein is CSASPGKETQYF.

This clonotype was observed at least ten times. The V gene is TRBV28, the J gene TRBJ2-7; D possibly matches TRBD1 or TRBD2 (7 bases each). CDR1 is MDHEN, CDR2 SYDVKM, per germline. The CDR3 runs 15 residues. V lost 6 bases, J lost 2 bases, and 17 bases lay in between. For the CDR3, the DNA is TGTGCCAGCAGACTTGACAGGGCGGGGGCCTACGAGCAGTACTTC. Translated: CASRLDRAGAYEQYF.

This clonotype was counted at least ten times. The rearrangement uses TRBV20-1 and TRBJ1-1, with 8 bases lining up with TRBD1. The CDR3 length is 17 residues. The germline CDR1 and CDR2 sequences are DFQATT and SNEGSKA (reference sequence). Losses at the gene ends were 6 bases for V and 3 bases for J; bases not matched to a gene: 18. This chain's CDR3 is CSAPDRAKGLEDTEAFF. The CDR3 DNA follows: TGCAGTGCCCCGGACAGGGCGAAGGGACTCGAGGACACTGAAGCTTTCTTT.

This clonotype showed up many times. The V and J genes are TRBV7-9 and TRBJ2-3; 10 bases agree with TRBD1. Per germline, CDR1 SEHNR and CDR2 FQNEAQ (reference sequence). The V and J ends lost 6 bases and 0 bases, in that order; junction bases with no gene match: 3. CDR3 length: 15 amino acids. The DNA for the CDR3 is TGTGCCAGCAGGGGGACAGGGGCTAGCACAGATACGCAGTATTTT. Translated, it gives CASRGTGASTDTQYF.

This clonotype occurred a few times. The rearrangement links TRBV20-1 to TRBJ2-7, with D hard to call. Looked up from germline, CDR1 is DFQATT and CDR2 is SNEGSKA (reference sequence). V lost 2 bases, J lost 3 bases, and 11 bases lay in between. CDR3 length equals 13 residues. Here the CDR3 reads CSARLREYYEQYF. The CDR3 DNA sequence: TGCAGTGCTAGACTCCGCGAATACTACGAGCAGTACTTC.

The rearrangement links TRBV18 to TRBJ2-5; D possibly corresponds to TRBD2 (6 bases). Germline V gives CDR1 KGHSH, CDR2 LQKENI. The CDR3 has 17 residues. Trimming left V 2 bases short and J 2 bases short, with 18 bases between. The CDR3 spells CASSPAAGQRLQETQYF. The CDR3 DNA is TGTGCCAGCTCACCAGCGGCGGGGCAACGCCTTCAAGAGACCCAGTACTTC.

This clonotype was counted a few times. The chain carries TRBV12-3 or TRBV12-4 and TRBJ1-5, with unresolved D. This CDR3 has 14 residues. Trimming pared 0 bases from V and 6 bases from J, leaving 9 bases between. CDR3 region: CASSLARRPQPQHF. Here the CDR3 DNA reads TGTGCCAGCAGTTTAGCGCGAAGGCCTCAGCCCCAGCATTTT.

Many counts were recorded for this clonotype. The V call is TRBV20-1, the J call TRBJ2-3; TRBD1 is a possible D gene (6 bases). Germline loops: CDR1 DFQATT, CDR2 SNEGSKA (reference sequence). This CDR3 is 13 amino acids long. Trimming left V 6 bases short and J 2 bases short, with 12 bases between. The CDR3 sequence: CSAPWTVTDTQYF. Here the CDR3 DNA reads TGCAGTGCCCCGTGGACAGTCACAGATACGCAGTATTTT.

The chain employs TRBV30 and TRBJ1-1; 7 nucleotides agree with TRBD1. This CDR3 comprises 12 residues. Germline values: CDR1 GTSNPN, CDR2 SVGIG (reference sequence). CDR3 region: CAGDRVNTEAFF. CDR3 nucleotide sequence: TGTGCTGGGGACAGAGTGAACACTGAAGCTTTCTTT. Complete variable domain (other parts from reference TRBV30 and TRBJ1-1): SQTIHQWPATLVQPVGSPLSLECTVEGTSNPNLYWYRQAAGRGLQLLFYSVGIGQISSEVPQNLSASRPQDRQFILSSKKLLLSDSGFYLCAGDRVNTEAFFGQGTRLTVV.

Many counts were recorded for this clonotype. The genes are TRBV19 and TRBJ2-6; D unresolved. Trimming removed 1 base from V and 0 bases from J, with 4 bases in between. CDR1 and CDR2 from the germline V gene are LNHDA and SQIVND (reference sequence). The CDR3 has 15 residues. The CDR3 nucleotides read TGTGCCAGTAGTATAGTGCTCTCTGGGGCCAACGTCCTGACTTTC. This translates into CASSIVLSGANVLTF.

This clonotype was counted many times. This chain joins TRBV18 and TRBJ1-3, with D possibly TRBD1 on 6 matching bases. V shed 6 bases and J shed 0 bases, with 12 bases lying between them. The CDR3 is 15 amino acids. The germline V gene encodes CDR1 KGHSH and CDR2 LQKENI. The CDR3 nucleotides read TGTGCCAGCTCCAACGGACAGATCTCTGGAAACACCATATATTTT. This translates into CASSNGQISGNTIYF. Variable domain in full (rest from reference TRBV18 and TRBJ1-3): NAGVMQNPRHLVRRRGQEARLRCSPMKGHSHVYWYRQLPEEGLKFMVYLQKENIIDESGMPKERFSAEFPKEGPSILRIQQVVRGDSAAYFCASSNGQISGNTIYFGEGSWLTVV.

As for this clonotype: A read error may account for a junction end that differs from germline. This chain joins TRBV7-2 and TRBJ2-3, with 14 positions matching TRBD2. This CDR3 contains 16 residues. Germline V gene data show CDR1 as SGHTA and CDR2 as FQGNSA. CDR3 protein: CASSPRLAGGPDTLYF. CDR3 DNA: TGTGCCAGCAGCCCGAGACTAGCGGGGGGGCCAGATACGCTGTATTTT.